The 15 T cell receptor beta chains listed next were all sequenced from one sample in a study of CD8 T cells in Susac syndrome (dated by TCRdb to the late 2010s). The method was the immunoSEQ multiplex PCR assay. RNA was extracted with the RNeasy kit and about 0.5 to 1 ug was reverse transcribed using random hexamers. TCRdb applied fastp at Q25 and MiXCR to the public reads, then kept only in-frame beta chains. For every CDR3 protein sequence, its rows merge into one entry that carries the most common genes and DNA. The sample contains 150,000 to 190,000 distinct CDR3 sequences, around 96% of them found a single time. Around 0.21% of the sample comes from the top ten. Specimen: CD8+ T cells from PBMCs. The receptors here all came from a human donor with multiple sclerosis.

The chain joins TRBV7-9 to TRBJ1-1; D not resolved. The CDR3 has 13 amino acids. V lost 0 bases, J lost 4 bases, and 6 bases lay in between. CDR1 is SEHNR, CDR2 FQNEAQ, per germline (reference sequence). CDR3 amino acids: CASSLAKVTEAFF. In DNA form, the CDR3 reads TGTGCCAGCAGCTTAGCTAAGGTCACTGAAGCTTTCTTT.

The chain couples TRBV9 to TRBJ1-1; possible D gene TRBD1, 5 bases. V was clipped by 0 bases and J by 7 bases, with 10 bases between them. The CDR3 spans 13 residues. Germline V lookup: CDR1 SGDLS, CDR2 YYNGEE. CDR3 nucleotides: TGTGCCAGCAGCGTAGGGTCAGGGCTTGAAGCTTTCTTT. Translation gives CASSVGSGLEAFF.

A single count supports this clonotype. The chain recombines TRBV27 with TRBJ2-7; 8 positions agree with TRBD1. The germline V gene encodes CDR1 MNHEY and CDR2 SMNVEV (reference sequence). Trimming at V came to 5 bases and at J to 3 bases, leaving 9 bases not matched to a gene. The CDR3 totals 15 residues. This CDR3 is CASSPPGQGDYEQYF. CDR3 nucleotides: TGTGCCAGCAGTCCCCCCGGACAGGGAGACTACGAGCAGTACTTC.

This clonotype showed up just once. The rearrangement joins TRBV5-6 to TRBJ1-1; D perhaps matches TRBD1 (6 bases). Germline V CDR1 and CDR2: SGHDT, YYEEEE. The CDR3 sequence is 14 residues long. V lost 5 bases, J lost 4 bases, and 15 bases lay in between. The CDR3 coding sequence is TGTGCCAGCAGTTCCCGAATAGGGGGCACTGAAGCTTTCTTT. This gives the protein CASSSRIGGTEAFF.

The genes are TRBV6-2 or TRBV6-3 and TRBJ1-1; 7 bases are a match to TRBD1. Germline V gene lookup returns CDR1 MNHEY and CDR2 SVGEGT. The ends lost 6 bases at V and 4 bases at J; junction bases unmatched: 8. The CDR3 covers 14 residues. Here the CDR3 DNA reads TGTGCCAGCAGAGGGGGCTTAGGGAGCACTGAAGCTTTCTTT. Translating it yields CASRGGLGSTEAFF.

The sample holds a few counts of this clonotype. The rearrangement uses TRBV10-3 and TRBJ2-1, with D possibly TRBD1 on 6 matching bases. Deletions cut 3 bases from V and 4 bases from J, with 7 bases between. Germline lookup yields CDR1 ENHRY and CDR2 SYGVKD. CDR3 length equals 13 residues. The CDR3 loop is CAISEGGYNEQFF. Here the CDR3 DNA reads TGTGCCATCAGTGAAGGGGGATACAATGAGCAGTTCTTC.

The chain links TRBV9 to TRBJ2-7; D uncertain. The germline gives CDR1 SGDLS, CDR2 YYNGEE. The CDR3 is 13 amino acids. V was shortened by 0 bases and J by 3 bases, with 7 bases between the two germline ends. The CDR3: CASSVGPGYEQYF. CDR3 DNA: TGTGCCAGCAGCGTAGGCCCCGGCTACGAGCAGTACTTC. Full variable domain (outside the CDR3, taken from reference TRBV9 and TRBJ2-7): DSGVTQTPKHLITATGQRVTLRCSPRSGDLSVYWYQQSLDQGLQFLIQYYNGEERAKGNILERFSAQQFPDLHSELNLSSLELGDSALYFCASSVGPGYEQYFGPGTRLTVT.

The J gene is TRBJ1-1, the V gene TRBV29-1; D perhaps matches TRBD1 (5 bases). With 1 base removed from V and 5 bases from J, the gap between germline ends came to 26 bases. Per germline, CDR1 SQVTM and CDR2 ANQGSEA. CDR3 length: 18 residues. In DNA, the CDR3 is TGCAGCGTTGAAGGCCGGGGCTCTCGAGTGGTACAAGCGACTGAAGCTTTCTTT. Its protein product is CSVEGRGSRVVQATEAFF.

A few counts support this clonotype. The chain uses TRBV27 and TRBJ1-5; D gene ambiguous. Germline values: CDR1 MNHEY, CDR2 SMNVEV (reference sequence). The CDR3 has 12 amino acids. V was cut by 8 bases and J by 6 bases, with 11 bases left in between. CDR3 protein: CASSRGSQPQHF. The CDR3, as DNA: TGTGCCAGCTCCCGAGGTAGTCAGCCCCAGCATTTT.

The CDR3 spells CASSQEKGNTEAFF. CDR3 nucleotide sequence: TGTGCCAGCAGCCAAGAGAAGGGGAACACTGAAGCTTTCTTT. The rearrangement joins TRBV14 to TRBJ1-1, with D uncertain. Germline assignment: CDR1 SGHDN and CDR2 FVKESK. The CDR3 extends over 14 amino acids. The V gene lost 0 bases and the J gene lost 1 base, with 6 bases spanning the gap.

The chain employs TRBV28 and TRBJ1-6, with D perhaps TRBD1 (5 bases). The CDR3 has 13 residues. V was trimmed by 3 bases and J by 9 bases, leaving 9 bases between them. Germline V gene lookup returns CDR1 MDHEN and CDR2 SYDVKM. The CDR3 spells CASSLTAGSPLHF. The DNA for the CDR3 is TGTGCCAGCAGTTTGACAGCGGGTTCACCCCTCCACTTT.

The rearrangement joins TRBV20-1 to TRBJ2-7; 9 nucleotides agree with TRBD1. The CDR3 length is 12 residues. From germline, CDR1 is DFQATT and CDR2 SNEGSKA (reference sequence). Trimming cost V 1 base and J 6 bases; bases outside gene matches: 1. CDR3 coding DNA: TGCAGTGCTAGAGGACAGGGGGTCGAGCAGTACTTC. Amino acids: CSARGQGVEQYF.

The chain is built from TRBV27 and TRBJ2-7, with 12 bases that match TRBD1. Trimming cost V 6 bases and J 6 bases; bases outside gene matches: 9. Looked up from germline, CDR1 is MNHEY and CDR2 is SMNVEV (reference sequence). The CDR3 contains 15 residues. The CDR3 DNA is TGTGCCAGCAGCCTCGGCCGGGACAGGGGGCCCGAGCAGTACTTC. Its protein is CASSLGRDRGPEQYF.

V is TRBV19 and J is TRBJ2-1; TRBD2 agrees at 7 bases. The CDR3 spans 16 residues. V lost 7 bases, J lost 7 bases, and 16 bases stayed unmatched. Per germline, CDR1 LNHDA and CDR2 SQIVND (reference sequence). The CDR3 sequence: CASNPSGEGTGNEQFF. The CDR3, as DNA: TGTGCCAGTAACCCGTCTGGGGAGGGAACGGGGAATGAGCAGTTCTTC.

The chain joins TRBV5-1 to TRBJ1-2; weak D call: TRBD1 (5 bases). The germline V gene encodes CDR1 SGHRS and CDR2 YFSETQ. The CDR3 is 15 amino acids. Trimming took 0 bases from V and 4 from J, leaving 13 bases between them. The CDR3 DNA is TGCGCCAGCAGCTTGGCCGTGGGGCTTTCCTATGGCTACACCTTC. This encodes CASSLAVGLSYGYTF.